A single sample is the source of the 30 T cell receptor beta chains below, sequenced in a study of T-cell reconstitution after alpha-beta-depleted transplantation in children. Unique molecular identifiers were used to barcode this TCRbeta library. TCRdb fed the PCR reads into MiXCR, producing one record per CDR3 protein. The table records about 610,000 distinct CDR3 sequences, 10% of them present only once. The sample here was PBMCs from the stem cell graft donor, taken from the stem cell graft. The receptors here all came from a human donor who donated a stem cell graft to a child with acute myeloid leukemia.

This clonotype was seen only a few times. This chain connects TRBV5-1 to TRBJ1-4; 8 bases agree with TRBD1. The CDR3 loop spans 14 amino acids. CDR1 SGHRS and CDR2 YFSETQ come from the germline V gene. With V trimmed by 2 bases and J by 6 bases, 3 bases remained unmatched. The CDR3 DNA reads TGCGCCAGCAGCTTCGGGACAGGAGATGAAAAACTGTTTTTT. It translates to CASSFGTGDEKLFF.

The table lists this clonotype with a few counts. The rearrangement uses TRBV20-1 and TRBJ2-7; 7 bases align to TRBD1. This CDR3 is built from 13 residues. CDR1 and CDR2 from the germline V gene are DFQATT and SNEGSKA (reference sequence). For the CDR3, the DNA is TGCAGCTTAGAAAACAGGGGCGTTTACGAGCAGTACTTC. Translation: CSLENRGVYEQYF.

This clonotype was found a few times. This rearrangement joins TRBV20-1 to TRBJ2-1; 7 bases match TRBD2. With V trimmed by 0 bases and J by 0 bases, 5 bases remained unmatched. Germline V CDR1 and CDR2: DFQATT, SNEGSKA (reference sequence). This CDR3 is 16 amino acids long. The CDR3 sequence is CSARDLGGSSYNEQFF. The CDR3 DNA sequence: TGCAGTGCTAGAGATCTCGGCGGGAGCTCCTACAATGAGCAGTTCTTC.

The rearrangement joins TRBV19 to TRBJ1-5, with TRBD1 matching 10 bases. Germline V gives CDR1 LNHDA, CDR2 SQIVND (reference sequence). CDR3 length: 16 amino acids. V lost 8 bases and J lost 0; bases outside the gene matches: 7. The CDR3 loop is CASRDRGGNSNQPQHF. CDR3 nucleotide sequence: TGTGCCAGTCGGGACAGGGGAGGGAATAGCAATCAGCCCCAGCATTTT.

This clonotype was counted a few times. The rearrangement uses TRBV30 and TRBJ2-1, with D perhaps TRBD1 or TRBD2 (5 bases each). The germline CDR1 and CDR2 sequences are GTSNPN and SVGIG (reference sequence). V lost 2 bases and J lost 1, with 12 bases in between. This CDR3 is built from 15 residues. As DNA, the CDR3 is TGTGCCTGGAGTCCCGGGACCGTTTCCTACAATGAGCAGTTCTTC. As protein: CAWSPGTVSYNEQFF. Full variable domain (rest looked up from reference TRBV30 and TRBJ2-1): SQTIHQWPATLVQPVGSPLSLECTVEGTSNPNLYWYRQAAGRGLQLLFYSVGIGQISSEVPQNLSASRPQDRQFILSSKKLLLSDSGFYLCAWSPGTVSYNEQFFGPGTRLTVL.

This clonotype has at least ten counts. The rearrangement joins TRBV27 to TRBJ2-7; TRBD2 is a possible D gene (5 bases). The CDR3 totals 16 residues. From germline, CDR1 is MNHEY and CDR2 SMNVEV (reference sequence). V was pared by 4 bases and J by 0 bases, with 16 bases between. In DNA form, the CDR3 reads TGTGCCAGCAGTTCATACGGAGGCCCACCCTCCTACGAGCAGTACTTC. It codes for CASSSYGGPPSYEQYF.

This chain uses TRBV29-1 with TRBJ2-7; 11 bases line up with TRBD2. The trim removed 5 bases at V and 4 bases at J, leaving 7 bases unmatched. Per the germline V gene, CDR1 is SQVTM and CDR2 is ANQGSEA. The CDR3 covers 14 residues. CDR3 loop: CSVSGGLADYEQYF. The CDR3, as DNA: TGCAGCGTTTCTGGGGGACTAGCGGATTACGAGCAGTACTTC.

A few counts support this clonotype. This chain connects TRBV29-1 to TRBJ2-3; 9 nucleotides agree with TRBD1. J lost 3 bases, V lost 3 bases, and 4 bases had no gene match. In germline, CDR1 is SQVTM, CDR2 ANQGSEA. The CDR3 spans 14 residues. The CDR3 DNA follows: TGCAGCGTTGATAACAGGGGGCTTACAGATACGCAGTATTTT. This sequence encodes CSVDNRGLTDTQYF.

The chain employs TRBV12-3 or TRBV12-4 and TRBJ1-1; 9 bases map to TRBD1. The length of the CDR3 is 15 residues. CDR3 residues: CAADRGGQGRTEAFF. CDR3 DNA sequence: TGTGCAGCGGACCGGGGGGGACAGGGAAGGACTGAAGCTTTCTTT.

This clonotype was counted a single time. The V gene is TRBV9, the J gene TRBJ2-3; 14 positions match TRBD2. The length of the CDR3 is 17 residues. V lost 4 bases, J lost 4 bases, and 8 bases stayed unmatched. In germline, CDR1 is SGDLS, CDR2 YYNGEE. The CDR3 nucleotides read TGTGCCAGCAGCCCACGACTAGCGGGAGGGCTAGCAGATACGCAGTATTTT. Residues: CASSPRLAGGLADTQYF.

This chain links TRBV11-3 with TRBJ2-1, with 8 bases lining up with TRBD2. CDR1 SGHNT and CDR2 YENEEA come from the germline V gene. V lost 5 bases, J lost 5 bases, and 14 bases stayed unmatched. This CDR3 spans 17 amino acids. CDR3 nucleotides: TGTGCCAGCAGCACTCGGGGTGGCGGGAGGATGGACAATGAGCAGTTCTTC. It encodes CASSTRGGGRMDNEQFF. Full variable domain (rest looked up from reference TRBV11-3 and TRBJ2-1): EAGVVQSPRYKIIEKKQPVAFWCNPISGHNTLYWYLQNLGQGPELLIRYENEEAVDDSQLPKDRFSAERLKGVDSTLKIQPAELGDSAVYLCASSTRGGGRMDNEQFFGPGTRLTVL.

This clonotype turned up a few times. The V call is TRBV20-1, the J call TRBJ2-2, with a tentative D call TRBD2 (6 bases). The CDR3 covers 18 residues. The V end was cut by 0 bases, the J end by 6 bases, with 23 bases between. CDR1 is DFQATT and CDR2 is SNEGSKA in the germline V gene (reference sequence). DNA for the CDR3: TGCAGTGCTAGAGATGGCCGGGCGGGAACCCTTCCCCCCGGGGAGCTGTTTTTT. Protein: CSARDGRAGTLPPGELFF.

With regard to this clonotype: Germline and junction disagree at one end, which may indicate a read error. The rearrangement links TRBV6-1 to TRBJ1-5; no firm D call. From germline, CDR1 is MNHNS and CDR2 SASEGT. This CDR3 contains 13 residues. The CDR3 protein is CASREGLDQPQHF. DNA for the CDR3: TGTGCCAGCAGGGAAGGTCTGGATCAGCCCCAGCATTTT.

This clonotype has a handful of counts. The V call is TRBV7-6, the J call TRBJ2-7; D is undetermined. CDR3 length: 12 amino acids. The V end lost 2 bases, the J end lost 7 bases, and 9 bases lay between the germline ends. Per the germline V gene, CDR1 is SGHVS and CDR2 is FNYEAQ. The CDR3 reads CASSLRSEEQYF. Written as DNA, the CDR3 is TGTGCCAGCAGCTTAAGGTCCGAAGAGCAGTACTTC.

This clonotype turned up a few times. The chain employs TRBV24-1 and TRBJ2-3; TRBD2 is a possible D gene (5 bases). This CDR3 contains 16 residues. Trimming took off 4 bases at V and 2 bases at J, with 15 bases between the two ends. Germline CDR1 and CDR2: KGHDR and SFDVKD. CDR3 region: CATSDHTRSVTDTQYF. The CDR3 DNA follows: TGTGCCACCAGTGACCACACTAGGAGTGTCACAGATACGCAGTATTTT.

This clonotype has ten or more counts. This rearrangement joins TRBV11-1 to TRBJ2-7; 11 bases are shared with TRBD2. Germline V gene lookup returns CDR1 SGHAT and CDR2 FQDESV (reference sequence). The junction had 7 bases not matched to a gene; V was cut back by 3 bases and J by 3 bases. The length of the CDR3 is 16 residues. Written as DNA, the CDR3 is TGTGCCAGCAGCTTCGCCGGACTAGCGGGCATCTACGAGCAGTACTTC. Translation: CASSFAGLAGIYEQYF.

The chain joins TRBV10-3 to TRBJ2-3; 11 bases fit TRBD1. The CDR3 totals 16 residues. The germline CDR1 and CDR2 sequences are ENHRY and SYGVKD. V trimming: 0 bases; J trimming: 5 bases; junction bases outside the gene matches: 4. CDR3 DNA: TGTGCCATCAGTGAGTCTGGGACAGGGGGGAGAGATACGCAGTATTTT. Encoded protein: CAISESGTGGRDTQYF.

The rearrangement links TRBV5-1 to TRBJ1-2; unclear D gene. V lost 3 bases and J lost 3, with 9 bases in between. The CDR3 extends over 13 amino acids. Germline V lookup: CDR1 SGHRS, CDR2 YFSETQ. This CDR3 is CASSWRTDYGYTF. CDR3 coding DNA: TGCGCCAGCAGCTGGAGGACCGACTATGGCTACACCTTC.

The V call is TRBV5-8, the J call TRBJ1-2; D gene ambiguous. The CDR3 contains 15 residues. The V gene lost 4 bases and the J gene lost 7 bases, with 20 bases spanning the gap. Germline CDR1 and CDR2: SGHTS and YDEGEE. The CDR3 is CASSPNVALSSGYTF. The CDR3 bases are TGTGCCAGCAGCCCAAATGTGGCCCTTTCCAGTGGCTACACCTTC.

This clonotype has only a few counts. V and J are TRBV6-1 and TRBJ1-2; no clear D. CDR1 and CDR2 from the germline V gene are MNHNS and SASEGT. CDR3 size: 15 residues. Trimming removed 6 bases at V and 4 bases at J, with 18 bases between. CDR3 nucleotides: TGTGCCAGCAGCACCGAATTTCTGCGCAGCTATGGCTACACCTTC. This sequence encodes CASSTEFLRSYGYTF.

There are a few counts of this clonotype. This chain joins TRBV11-2 and TRBJ2-1, with no clear D. CDR3 length equals 14 residues. Germline V gives CDR1 SGHAT, CDR2 FQNNGV. The V end lost 1 base, the J end lost 3 bases, and 7 bases lay between the germline ends. The CDR3 protein is CASSLAVVYNEQFF. CDR3 nucleotides: TGTGCCAGCAGCTTAGCCGTGGTCTACAATGAGCAGTTCTTC.

This clonotype showed up many times. CDR3 DNA sequence: TGCAGTGCTCCACGGACAGGTGCAGAGACCCAGTACTTC. Protein: CSAPRTGAETQYF. The chain is built from TRBV20-1 and TRBJ2-5; the match to TRBD1 covers 7 bases. With 5 bases clipped from V and 4 bases from J, the junction kept 7 bases outside the gene matches. CDR1 is DFQATT, CDR2 SNEGSKA, per germline (reference sequence). The CDR3 runs to 13 residues.

This clonotype was counted at least ten times. The chain is built from TRBV5-1 and TRBJ1-1, with a tentative D call TRBD1 (6 bases). The CDR3 sequence is 15 residues long. CDR1 is SGHRS, CDR2 YFSETQ, per germline. Trimming shortened V by 0 bases and J by 4 bases, and 13 bases separated the two germline ends. CDR3 amino acids: CASSLEGQRGTEAFF. The CDR3 nucleotides read TGCGCCAGCAGCTTGGAAGGACAGCGGGGCACTGAAGCTTTCTTT.

The rearrangement uses TRBV2 and TRBJ2-4, with D perhaps TRBD2 (6 bases). The CDR3 spans 13 residues. Germline V CDR1 and CDR2: SNHLY, FYNNEI. With 8 bases removed from V and 3 bases from J, the gap between germline ends came to 11 bases. CDR3 in amino acids: CASLTEGKNIQYF. The CDR3, as DNA: TGTGCCAGCTTGACGGAGGGCAAAAACATTCAGTACTTC.

This clonotype was detected many times. This rearrangement joins TRBV7-9 to TRBJ1-5; D is unresolved. Trimming stripped 4 bases from V and 2 bases from J, with 9 bases between. CDR3 length: 14 residues. Germline V gene data show CDR1 as SEHNR and CDR2 as FQNEAQ (reference sequence). This CDR3 is CASSSERGNQPQHF. In DNA form, the CDR3 reads TGTGCCAGCAGCTCGGAAAGGGGCAATCAGCCCCAGCATTTT.

This clonotype was counted only a few times. The chain combines TRBV6-1 with TRBJ1-2, with 7 bases matching TRBD1. The germline V gene has CDR1 MNHNS and CDR2 SASEGT. CDR3 length: 14 residues. V lost 2 bases and J lost 4; bases outside the gene matches: 4. CDR3 sequence (DNA): TGTGCCAGCAGTGAATTTGGGACAGCCTATGGCTACACCTTC. It encodes CASSEFGTAYGYTF.

J is TRBJ2-1 and V is TRBV11-2; 7 bases align to TRBD2. CDR3 length: 15 residues. V trimming: 4 bases; J trimming: 8 bases; junction bases outside the gene matches: 11. Germline V gene data show CDR1 as SGHAT and CDR2 as FQNNGV. Written as DNA, the CDR3 is TGTGCCAGCAGCTCAAAAGGGACTATACCTGATGAGCAGTTCTTC. It is translated as CASSSKGTIPDEQFF.

About this clonotype: One end of the junction varies from germline; a read error may be responsible. The rearrangement links TRBV29-1 to TRBJ2-5, with 14 bases aligning to TRBD2. The CDR3 runs 14 residues. The V gene's germline CDR1 is SQVTM and CDR2 ANQGSEA. CDR3 protein: CSVEGLAGGETQYF. CDR3 DNA: TGCAGCGTGGAAGGACTAGCGGGAGGCGAGACCCAGTACTTC.

This clonotype was detected many times. The rearrangement links TRBV20-1 to TRBJ2-1, with a possible D match to TRBD2 (5 bases). The germline V gene has CDR1 DFQATT and CDR2 SNEGSKA (reference sequence). This CDR3 comprises 15 residues. V lost 4 bases and J 4 bases, leaving 17 bases between the germline ends. CDR3 residues: CSAKYGSGGYNEQFF. CDR3 in DNA: TGCAGTGCTAAATATGGGAGCGGTGGGTACAATGAGCAGTTCTTC.

There are many counts of this clonotype. The rearrangement uses TRBV12-3 or TRBV12-4 and TRBJ1-5; D ambiguous. The CDR3 is 13 residues long. The ends were cut back, 6 bases at V and 0 bases at J, with 6 bases in the middle. Written as DNA, the CDR3 is TGTGCCAGCAGGGAACTTAGCAATCAGCCCCAGCATTTT. Its protein product is CASRELSNQPQHF.